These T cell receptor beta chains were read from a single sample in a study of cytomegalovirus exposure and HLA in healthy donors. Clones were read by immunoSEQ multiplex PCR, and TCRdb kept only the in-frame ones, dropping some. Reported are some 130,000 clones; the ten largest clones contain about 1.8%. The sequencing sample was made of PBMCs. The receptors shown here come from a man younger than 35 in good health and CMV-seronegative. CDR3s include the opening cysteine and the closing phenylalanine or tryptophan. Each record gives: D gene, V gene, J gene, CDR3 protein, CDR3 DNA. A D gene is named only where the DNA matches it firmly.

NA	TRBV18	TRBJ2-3	CASSLQDSGADTQYF	TGTGCCAGCTCACTCCAGGACTCGGGAGCGGATACGCAGTATTTT
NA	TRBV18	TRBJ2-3	CASSPLSSGSMLDTQYF	TGTGCCAGCTCACCTCTAAGCTCGGGAAGCATGTTGGATACGCAGTATTTT
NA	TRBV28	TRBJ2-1	CASMMVRGWNEQFF	TGTGCCAGCATGATGGTCCGGGGTTGGAATGAGCAGTTCTTC
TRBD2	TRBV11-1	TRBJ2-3	CASSLHGTSGADTQYF	TGTGCCAGCAGCCTACATGGGACTAGCGGGGCAGATACGCAGTATTTT
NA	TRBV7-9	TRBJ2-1	CASSPHITGVRHNEQFF	TGTGCCAGCAGCCCGCATATTACGGGGGTAAGACACAATGAGCAGTTCTTC
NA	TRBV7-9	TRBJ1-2	CASSLVAINYGYTF	TGTGCCAGCAGCTTAGTTGCTATTAACTATGGCTACACCTTC
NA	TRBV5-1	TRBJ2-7	CASSLTVTGFYEQYF	TGCGCCAGCAGCTTAACAGTGACAGGCTTCTACGAGCAGTACTTC
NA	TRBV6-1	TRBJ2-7	CASPSLYEQYF	TGTGCCAGCCCGTCCCTTTACGAGCAGTACTTC
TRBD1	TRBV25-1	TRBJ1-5	CASSVGTGNQPQHF	TGTGCCAGCAGTGTGGGGACAGGTAATCAGCCCCAGCATTTT
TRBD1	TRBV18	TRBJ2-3	CASSPPNRGRADTQYF	TGTGCCAGCTCACCACCGAACAGGGGGCGTGCAGATACGCAGTATTTT
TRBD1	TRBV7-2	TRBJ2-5	CASSLAPGGSAWNQETQYF	TGTGCCAGCAGCTTAGCCCCAGGGGGTTCCGCCTGGAACCAAGAGACCCAGTACTTC
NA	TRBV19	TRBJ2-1	CASTRDRNNEQFF	TGTGCCAGTACCCGAGACAGAAACAATGAGCAGTTCTTC
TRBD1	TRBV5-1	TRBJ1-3	CASSLVQGNTIYF	TGCGCCAGCAGCTTGGTACAGGGGAACACCATATATTTT
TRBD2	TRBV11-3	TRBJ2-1	CASSLRVLAGGSRGGEQFF	TGTGCCAGCAGCTTGAGAGTTCTAGCGGGAGGGTCTCGGGGTGGGGAGCAGTTCTTC
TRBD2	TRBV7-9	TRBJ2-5	CASSQRPGLAGAGETQYF	TGTGCCAGCAGCCAACGGCCGGGACTAGCGGGAGCTGGGGAGACCCAGTACTTC
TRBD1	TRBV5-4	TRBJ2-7	CASSPDRGLARDEQYF	TGTGCCAGCAGCCCTGACAGGGGGCTGGCAAGGGACGAGCAGTACTTC